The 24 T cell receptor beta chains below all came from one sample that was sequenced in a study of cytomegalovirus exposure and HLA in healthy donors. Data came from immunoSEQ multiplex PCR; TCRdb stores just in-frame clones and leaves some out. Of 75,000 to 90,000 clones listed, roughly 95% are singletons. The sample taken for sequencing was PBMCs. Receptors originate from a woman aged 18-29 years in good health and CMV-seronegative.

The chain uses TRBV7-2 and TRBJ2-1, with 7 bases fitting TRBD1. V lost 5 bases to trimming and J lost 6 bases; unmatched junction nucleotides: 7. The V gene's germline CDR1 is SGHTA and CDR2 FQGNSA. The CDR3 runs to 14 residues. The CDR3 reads CASSRQGDSNEQFF. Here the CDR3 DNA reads TGTGCCAGCAGCAGGCAGGGGGATAGCAATGAGCAGTTCTTC.

The CDR3 here is CASSFEGAWETQYF. The DNA of the CDR3 is TGTGCCAGCAGTTTCGAGGGGGCGTGGGAGACCCAGTACTTC. J is TRBJ2-5 and V is TRBV28, with TRBD1 matching 7 bases. The junction had 6 bases not matched to a gene; V was cut back by 3 bases and J by 5 bases. The CDR3 consists of 14 residues. Germline CDR1 reads MDHEN; CDR2 reads SYDVKM.

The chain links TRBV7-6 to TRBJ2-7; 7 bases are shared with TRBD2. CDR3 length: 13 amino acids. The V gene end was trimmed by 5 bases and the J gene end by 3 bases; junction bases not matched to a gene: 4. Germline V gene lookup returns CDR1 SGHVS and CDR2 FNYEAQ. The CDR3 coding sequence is TGTGCCAGCAGCAACGGCGGGAGCTACGAGCAGTACTTC. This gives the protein CASSNGGSYEQYF.

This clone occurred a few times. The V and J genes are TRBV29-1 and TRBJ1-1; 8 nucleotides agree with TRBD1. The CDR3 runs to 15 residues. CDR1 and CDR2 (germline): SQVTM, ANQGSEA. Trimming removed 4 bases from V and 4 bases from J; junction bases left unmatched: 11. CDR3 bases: TGCAGCGTTGGGCCCCCTCAGGGGGCCCCCACTGAAGCTTTCTTT. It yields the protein CSVGPPQGAPTEAFF. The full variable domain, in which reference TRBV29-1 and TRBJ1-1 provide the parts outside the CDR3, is SAVISQKPSRDICQRGTSLTIQCQVDSQVTMMFWYRQQPGQSLTLIATANQGSEATYESGFVIDKFPISRPNLTFSTLTVSNMSPEDSSIYLCSVGPPQGAPTEAFFGQGTRLTVV.

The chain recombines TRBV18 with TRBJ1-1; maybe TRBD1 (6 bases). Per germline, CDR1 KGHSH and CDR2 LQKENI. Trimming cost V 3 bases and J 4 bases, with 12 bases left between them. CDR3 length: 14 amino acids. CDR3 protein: CASSPGHRITEAFF. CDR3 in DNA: TGTGCCAGCTCACCGGGACACCGAATCACTGAAGCTTTCTTT.

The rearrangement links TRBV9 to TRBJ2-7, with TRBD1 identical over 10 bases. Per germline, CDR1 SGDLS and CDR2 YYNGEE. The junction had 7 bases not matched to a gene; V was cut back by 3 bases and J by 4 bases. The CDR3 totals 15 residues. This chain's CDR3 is CASSATGTGAYEQYF. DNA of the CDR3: TGTGCCAGCAGCGCCACCGGGACAGGGGCTTACGAGCAGTACTTC.

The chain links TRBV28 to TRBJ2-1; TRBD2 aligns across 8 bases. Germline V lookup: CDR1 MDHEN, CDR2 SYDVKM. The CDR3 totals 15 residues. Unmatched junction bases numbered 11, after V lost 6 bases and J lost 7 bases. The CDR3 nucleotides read TGTGCCAGCAGGCTGGGGAGCGGGAGAGGTAATGAGCAGTTCTTC. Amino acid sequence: CASRLGSGRGNEQFF. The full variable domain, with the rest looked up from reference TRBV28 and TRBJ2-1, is DVKVTQSSRYLVKRTGEKVFLECVQDMDHENMFWYRQDPGLGLRLIYFSYDVKMKEKGDIPEGYSVSREKKERFSLILESASTNQTSMYLCASRLGSGRGNEQFFGPGTRLTVL.

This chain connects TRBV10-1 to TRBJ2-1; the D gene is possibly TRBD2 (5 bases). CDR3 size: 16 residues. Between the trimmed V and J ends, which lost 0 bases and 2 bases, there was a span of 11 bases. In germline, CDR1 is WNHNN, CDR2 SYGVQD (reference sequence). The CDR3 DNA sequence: TGCGCCAGCAGTGAGTCGGGAGCAGGACCCTACAATGAGCAGTTCTTC. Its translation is CASSESGAGPYNEQFF.

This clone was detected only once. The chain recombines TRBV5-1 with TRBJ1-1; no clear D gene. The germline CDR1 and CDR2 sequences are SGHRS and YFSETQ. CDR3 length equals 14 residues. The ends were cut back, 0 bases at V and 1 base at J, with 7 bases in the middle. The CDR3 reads CASSLDGENTEAFF. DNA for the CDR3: TGCGCCAGCAGCTTGGACGGTGAGAACACTGAAGCTTTCTTT.

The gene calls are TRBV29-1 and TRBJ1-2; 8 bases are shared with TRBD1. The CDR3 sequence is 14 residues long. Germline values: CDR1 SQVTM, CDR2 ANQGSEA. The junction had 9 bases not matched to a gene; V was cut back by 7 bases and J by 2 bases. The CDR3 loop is CSAGPRDRNYGYTF. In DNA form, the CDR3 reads TGCAGCGCAGGCCCCCGGGACAGGAACTATGGCTACACCTTC.

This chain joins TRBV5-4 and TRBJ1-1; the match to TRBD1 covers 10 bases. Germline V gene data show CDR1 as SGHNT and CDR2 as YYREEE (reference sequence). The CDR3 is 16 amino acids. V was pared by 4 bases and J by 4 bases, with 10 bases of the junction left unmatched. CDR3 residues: CASSSGTGDIGTEAFF. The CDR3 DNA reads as TGTGCCAGCAGCAGCGGGACAGGGGATATTGGCACTGAAGCTTTCTTT.

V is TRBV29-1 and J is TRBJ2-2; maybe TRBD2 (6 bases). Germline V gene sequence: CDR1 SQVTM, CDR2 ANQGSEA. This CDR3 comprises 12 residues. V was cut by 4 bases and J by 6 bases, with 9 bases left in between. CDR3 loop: CSVVWRAGELFF. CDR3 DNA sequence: TGCAGCGTTGTCTGGAGGGCCGGGGAGCTGTTTTTT.

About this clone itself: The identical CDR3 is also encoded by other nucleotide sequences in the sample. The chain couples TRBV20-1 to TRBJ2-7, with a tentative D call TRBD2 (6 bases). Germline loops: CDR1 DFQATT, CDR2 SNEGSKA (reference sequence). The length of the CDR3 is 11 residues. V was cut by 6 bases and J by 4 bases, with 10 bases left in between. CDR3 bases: TGCAGTGCCTTAGCGGCGTACGAGCAGTACTTC. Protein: CSALAAYEQYF.

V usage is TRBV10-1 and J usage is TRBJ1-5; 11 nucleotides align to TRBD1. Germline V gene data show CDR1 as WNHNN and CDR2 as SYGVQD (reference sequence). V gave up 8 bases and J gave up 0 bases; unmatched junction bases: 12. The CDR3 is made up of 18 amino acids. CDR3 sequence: CASQPGTGGTYSNQPQHF. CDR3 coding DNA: TGCGCCAGCCAGCCCGGGACAGGGGGGACGTATAGCAATCAGCCCCAGCATTTT.

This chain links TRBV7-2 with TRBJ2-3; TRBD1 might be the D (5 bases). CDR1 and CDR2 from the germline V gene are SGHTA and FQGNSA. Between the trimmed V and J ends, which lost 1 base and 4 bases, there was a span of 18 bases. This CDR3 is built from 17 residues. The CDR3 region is CASSLDPSAWGADTQYF. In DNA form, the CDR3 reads TGTGCCAGCAGCTTAGACCCCTCGGCGTGGGGCGCAGATACGCAGTATTTT.

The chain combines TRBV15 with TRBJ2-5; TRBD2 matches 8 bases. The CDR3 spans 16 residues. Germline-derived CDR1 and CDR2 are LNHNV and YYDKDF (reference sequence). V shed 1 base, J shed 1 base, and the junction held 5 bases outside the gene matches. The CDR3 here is CATSRVSGTSQETQYF. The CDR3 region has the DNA TGTGCCACCAGCAGAGTTTCCGGGACTAGCCAAGAGACCCAGTACTTC.

CDR3 sequence: CASSLSGTSYNEQFF. DNA of the CDR3: TGCGCCAGCAGCTTGAGCGGGACCTCGTACAATGAGCAGTTCTTC. The chain has TRBV5-1 and TRBJ2-1, with 7 bases that match TRBD2. The CDR3 contains 15 residues. V shed 1 base, J shed 4 bases, and the junction held 5 bases outside the gene matches. Germline V lookup: CDR1 SGHRS, CDR2 YFSETQ.

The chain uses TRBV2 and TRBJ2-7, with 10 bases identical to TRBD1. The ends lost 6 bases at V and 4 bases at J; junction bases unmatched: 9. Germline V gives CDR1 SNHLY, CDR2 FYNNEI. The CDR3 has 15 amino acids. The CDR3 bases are TGTGCCAGCAGCGCCGGGACAGGGGTAGTGTACGAGCAGTACTTC. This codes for CASSAGTGVVYEQYF.

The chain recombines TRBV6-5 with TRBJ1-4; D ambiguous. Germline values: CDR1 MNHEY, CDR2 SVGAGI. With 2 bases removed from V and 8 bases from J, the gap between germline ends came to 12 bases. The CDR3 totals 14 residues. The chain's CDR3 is CASSYGGPEEKLFF. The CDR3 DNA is TGTGCCAGCAGTTACGGAGGGCCGGAGGAAAAACTGTTTTTT.

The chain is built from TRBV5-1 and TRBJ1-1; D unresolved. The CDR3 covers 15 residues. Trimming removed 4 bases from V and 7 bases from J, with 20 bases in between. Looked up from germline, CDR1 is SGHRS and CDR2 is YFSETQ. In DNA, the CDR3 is TGCGCCAGCAGCCTGGAAAGAGGGAAGGGAGGTGAAGCTTTCTTT. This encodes CASSLERGKGGEAFF.

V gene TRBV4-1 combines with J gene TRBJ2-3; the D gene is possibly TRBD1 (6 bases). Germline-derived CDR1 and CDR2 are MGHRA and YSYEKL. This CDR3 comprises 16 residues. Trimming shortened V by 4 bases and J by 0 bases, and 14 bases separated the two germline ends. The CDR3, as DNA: TGCGCCAGCAGCCGACCTGACGGACAGAGCACAGATACGCAGTATTTT. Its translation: CASSRPDGQSTDTQYF.

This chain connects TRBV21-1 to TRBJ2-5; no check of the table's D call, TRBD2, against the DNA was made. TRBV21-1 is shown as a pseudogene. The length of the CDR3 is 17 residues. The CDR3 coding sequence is TGTGCCAGCAGCAAACTCCGAGCGGGAGTTATCAAAGAGACCCAGTACTTC. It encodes CASSKLRAGVIKETQYF.

The CDR3 DNA sequence: TGTGCCACCCGGACAGGGGGCGCCGAGCAGTACTTC. Its protein product is CATRTGGAEQYF. The gene calls are TRBV6-5 and TRBJ2-7, with TRBD1 identical over 11 bases. V trimming: 10 bases; J trimming: 6 bases; junction bases outside the gene matches: 5. This CDR3 contains 12 residues. Germline V gene lookup returns CDR1 MNHEY and CDR2 SVGAGI.

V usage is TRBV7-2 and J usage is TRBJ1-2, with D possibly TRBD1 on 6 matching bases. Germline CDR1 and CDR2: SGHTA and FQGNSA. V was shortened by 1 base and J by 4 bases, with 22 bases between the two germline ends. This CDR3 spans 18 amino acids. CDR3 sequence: CASSLEGVSRASTYGYTF. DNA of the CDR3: TGTGCCAGCAGCTTAGAGGGGGTATCAAGGGCCTCAACCTATGGCTACACCTTC.